A selection of T cell receptor beta chains follows, all from one sample in a study of T cell repertoires in cytomegalovirus infection. TCRdb re-analysed the reads in MiXCR, keeping a single row per CDR3 protein. The sample includes some 100,000 distinct CDR3 sequences, around 22% of them seen just once. Sequenced: CD8+ T cells from PBMCs. All receptors come from a human donor in good health (CMV status not recorded). Some clones in this sample may be carry-over from other donors' samples. Each CDR3 is given with its conserved first and last residue. A D gene is named only where the DNA matches it firmly. For some rows the clone size is stated as once, few or many, or as a class when expanded; others skip it.

>15|TRBJ2-1|TRBV6-2/TRBV6-3|TRBD2|-
CASSSLADLYNEQFF
TGTGCCAGCAGTTCGCTAGCGGACCTTTACAATGAGCAGTTCTTC
>15|TRBJ2-5|TRBV7-9|TRBD2|many
CASSSGLAGPETQYF
TGTGCCAGCAGCTCGGGACTAGCGGGACCAGAGACCCAGTACTTC
>15|TRBJ1-1|TRBV2|-|-
CASSELSGAGTEAFF
TGTGCCAGCAGTGAACTTTCCGGGGCGGGCACTGAAGCTTTCTTT
>15|TRBJ1-5|TRBV7-9|TRBD1|-
CASSAAGGSNQPQHF
TGTGCCAGCAGCGCCGCAGGGGGTAGCAATCAGCCCCAGCATTTT
>15|TRBJ2-3|TRBV12-3/TRBV12-4|-|many
CASSLVGTAPDTQYF
TGTGCCAGCAGTTTAGTCGGGACGGCCCCAGATACGCAGTATTTT
>17|TRBJ1-2|TRBV7-6|-|few
CASSLAPPADRSYGYTF
TGTGCCAGCAGCTTAGCCCCACCCGCTGACAGGAGCTATGGCTACACCTTC
>15|TRBJ2-1|TRBV20-1|-|-
CSARERGGEYNEQFF
TGCAGTGCTAGAGAGAGGGGGGGAGAGTACAATGAGCAGTTCTTC
>14|TRBJ2-5|TRBV29-1|-|few
CSVEDWQSGETQYF
TGCAGCGTTGAAGATTGGCAGTCAGGGGAGACCCAGTACTTC
>15|TRBJ2-1|TRBV7-9|-|many
CASRLPGGVDNEQFF
TGTGCCAGCAGGCTTCCAGGGGGGGTTGACAATGAGCAGTTCTTC
>13|TRBJ2-1|TRBV7-8|-|many
CASSFRGRNEQFF
TGTGCCAGCAGCTTCAGGGGACGCAATGAGCAGTTCTTC
>13|TRBJ2-1|TRBV27|-|many
CASSSLGWNEQFF
TGTGCCAGCAGTTCTCTAGGCTGGAATGAGCAGTTCTTC
>16|TRBJ2-3|TRBV6-2/TRBV6-3|-|-
CASSYEAGSSTDTQYF
TGTGCCAGCAGTTACGAGGCGGGGTCTAGCACAGATACGCAGTATTTT
>13|TRBJ2-3|TRBV4-2|-|-
CASSPRLADTQYF
TGTGCCAGCAGCCCACGCCTAGCGGATACGCAGTATTTT
>17|TRBJ2-3|TRBV6-2/TRBV6-3|-|-
CASSYEAGGGPAGTQYF
TGTGCCAGCAGTTACGAGGCAGGCGGGGGCCCAGCCGGGACGCAGTATTTT
>15|TRBJ1-1|TRBV5-5|-|few
CASTPDVYLNTEAFF
TGTGCCAGCACACCGGACGTTTACCTTAACACTGAAGCTTTCTTT
>11|TRBJ1-2|TRBV29-1|-|few
CSVSYSYGYTF
TGCAGCGTTAGCTATTCATATGGCTACACCTTC
>12|TRBJ1-2|TRBV27|-|few
CASSLSGYGYTF
TGTGCCAGCAGTTTATCGGGATATGGCTACACCTTC
>15|TRBJ1-1|TRBV6-2/TRBV6-3|-|many
CASSERDLMNTEAFF
TGTGCCAGCAGTGAACGGGACCTTATGAACACTGAAGCTTTCTTT
>19|TRBJ2-6|TRBV20-1|TRBD1|-
CSARDLRRGLSSGANVLTF
TGCAGTGCTAGAGATCTGCGCAGGGGGCTCAGCTCTGGGGCCAACGTCCTGACTTTC
>17|TRBJ2-2|TRBV6-8|TRBD2|-
CASSLTPAGASTGELFF
TGTGCCAGCAGCCTAACGCCGGCGGGAGCGTCGACCGGGGAGCTGTTTTTT